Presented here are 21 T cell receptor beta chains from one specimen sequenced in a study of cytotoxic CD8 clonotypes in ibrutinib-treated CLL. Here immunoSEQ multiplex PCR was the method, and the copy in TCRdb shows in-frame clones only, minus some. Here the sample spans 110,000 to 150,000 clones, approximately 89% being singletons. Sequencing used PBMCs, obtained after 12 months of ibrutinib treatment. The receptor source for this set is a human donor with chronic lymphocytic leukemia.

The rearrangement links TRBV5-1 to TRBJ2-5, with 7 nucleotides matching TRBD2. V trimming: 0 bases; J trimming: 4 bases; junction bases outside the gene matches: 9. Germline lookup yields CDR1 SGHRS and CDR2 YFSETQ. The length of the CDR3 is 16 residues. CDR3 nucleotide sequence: TGCGCCAGCAGCTTGGATCCCGGGAGGTACTCAGAGACCCAGTACTTC. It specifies CASSLDPGRYSETQYF. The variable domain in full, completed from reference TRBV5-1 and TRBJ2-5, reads KAGVTQTPRYLIKTRGQQVTLSCSPISGHRSVSWYQQTPGQGLQFLFEYFSETQRNKGNFPGRFSGRQFSNSRSEMNVSTLELGDSALYLCASSLDPGRYSETQYFGPGTRLLVL.

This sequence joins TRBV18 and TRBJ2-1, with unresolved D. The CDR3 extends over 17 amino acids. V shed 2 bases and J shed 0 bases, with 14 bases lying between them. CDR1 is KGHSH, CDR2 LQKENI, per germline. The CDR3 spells CASSPFRRKSSYNEQFF. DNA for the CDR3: TGTGCCAGCTCACCATTCCGACGAAAGAGCTCCTACAATGAGCAGTTCTTC.

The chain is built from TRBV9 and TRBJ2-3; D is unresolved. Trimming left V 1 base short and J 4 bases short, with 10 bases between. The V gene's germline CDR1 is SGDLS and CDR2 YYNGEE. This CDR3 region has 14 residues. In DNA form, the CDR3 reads TGTGCCAGCAGCGTACTTCGCGGCGCAGATACGCAGTATTTT. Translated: CASSVLRGADTQYF. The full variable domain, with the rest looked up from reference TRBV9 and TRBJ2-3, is DSGVTQTPKHLITATGQRVTLRCSPRSGDLSVYWYQQSLDQGLQFLIQYYNGEERAKGNILERFSAQQFPDLHSELNLSSLELGDSALYFCASSVLRGADTQYFGPGTRLTVL.

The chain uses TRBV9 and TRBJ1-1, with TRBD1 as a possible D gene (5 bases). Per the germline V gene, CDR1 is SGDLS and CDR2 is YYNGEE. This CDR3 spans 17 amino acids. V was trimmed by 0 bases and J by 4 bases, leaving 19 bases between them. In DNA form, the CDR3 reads TGTGCCAGCAGCGTAGAAAGGGGTTACGGGACGAGCACTGAAGCTTTCTTT. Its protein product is CASSVERGYGTSTEAFF.

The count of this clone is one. CDR3: CATEGPNYGYTF. The CDR3 bases are TGTGCCACCGAGGGACCGAACTATGGCTACACCTTC. The chain links TRBV15 to TRBJ1-2, with D possibly being TRBD1 (5 bases). The CDR3 contains 12 residues. The germline gives CDR1 LNHNV, CDR2 YYDKDF (reference sequence). The V and J ends lost 8 bases and 2 bases respectively, with 9 bases between them.

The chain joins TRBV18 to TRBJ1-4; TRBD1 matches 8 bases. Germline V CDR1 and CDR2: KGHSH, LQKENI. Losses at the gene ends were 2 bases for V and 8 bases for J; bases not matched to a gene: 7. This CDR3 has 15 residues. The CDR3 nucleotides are TGTGCCAGCTCACCAAACGACAGGGGAGGAGAAAAACTGTTTTTT. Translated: CASSPNDRGGEKLFF.

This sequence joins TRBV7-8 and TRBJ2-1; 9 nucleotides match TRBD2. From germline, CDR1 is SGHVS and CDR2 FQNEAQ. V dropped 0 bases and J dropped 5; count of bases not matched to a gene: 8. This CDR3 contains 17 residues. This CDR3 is CASSLAMREGPDNEQFF. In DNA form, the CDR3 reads TGTGCCAGCAGCTTAGCAATGCGGGAGGGCCCGGACAATGAGCAGTTCTTC.

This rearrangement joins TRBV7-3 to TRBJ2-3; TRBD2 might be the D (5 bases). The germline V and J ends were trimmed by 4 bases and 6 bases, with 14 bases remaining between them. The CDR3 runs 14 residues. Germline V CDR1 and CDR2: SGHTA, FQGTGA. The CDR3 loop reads CASSSPYGMDTQYF. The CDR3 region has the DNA TGTGCCAGCAGCTCCCCGTACGGGATGGATACGCAGTATTTT.

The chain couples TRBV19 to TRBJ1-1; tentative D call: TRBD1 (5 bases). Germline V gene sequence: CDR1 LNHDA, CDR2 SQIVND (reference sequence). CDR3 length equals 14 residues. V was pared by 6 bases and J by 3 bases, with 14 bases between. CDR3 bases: TGTGCCAGTAGGGGACGGATTTGGGACACTGAAGCTTTCTTT. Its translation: CASRGRIWDTEAFF.

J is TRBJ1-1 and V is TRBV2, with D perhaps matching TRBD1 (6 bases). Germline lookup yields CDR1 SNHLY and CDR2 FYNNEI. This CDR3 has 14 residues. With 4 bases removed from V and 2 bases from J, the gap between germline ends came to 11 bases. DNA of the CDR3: TGTGCCAGCAGTGCCCAGGGGCCAAACACTGAAGCTTTCTTT. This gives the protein CASSAQGPNTEAFF.

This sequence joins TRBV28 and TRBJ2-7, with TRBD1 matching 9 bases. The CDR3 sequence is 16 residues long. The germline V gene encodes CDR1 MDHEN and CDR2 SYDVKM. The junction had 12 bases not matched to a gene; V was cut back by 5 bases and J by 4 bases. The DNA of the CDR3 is TGTGCCAGCAGTAGGGTCCCCGGGACAGGGAAGTACGAGCAGTACTTC. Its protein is CASSRVPGTGKYEQYF.

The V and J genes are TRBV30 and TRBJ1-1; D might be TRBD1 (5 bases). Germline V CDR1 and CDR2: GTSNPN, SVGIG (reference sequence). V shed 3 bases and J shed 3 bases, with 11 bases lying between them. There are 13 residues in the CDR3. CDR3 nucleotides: TGTGCCTGGAGAGGACATCTCGACACTGAAGCTTTCTTT. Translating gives CAWRGHLDTEAFF.

Written as DNA, the CDR3 is TGTGCCAGCAGTCCTTCCGGGGGGGGCTTGGCCCAGCATTTT. It translates to CASSPSGGGLAQHF. The rearrangement joins TRBV28 to TRBJ1-5; D might be TRBD1 (6 bases). V was cut by 5 bases and J by 11 bases, with 19 bases left in between. Germline CDR1 is MDHEN and CDR2 is SYDVKM. CDR3 size: 14 residues.

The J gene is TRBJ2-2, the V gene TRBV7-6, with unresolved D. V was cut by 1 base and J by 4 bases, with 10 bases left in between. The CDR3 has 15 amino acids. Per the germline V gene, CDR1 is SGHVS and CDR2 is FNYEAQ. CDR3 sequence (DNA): TGTGCCAGCAGCTTAGGGACGGTGGGCACCGGGGAGCTGTTTTTT. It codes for CASSLGTVGTGELFF.

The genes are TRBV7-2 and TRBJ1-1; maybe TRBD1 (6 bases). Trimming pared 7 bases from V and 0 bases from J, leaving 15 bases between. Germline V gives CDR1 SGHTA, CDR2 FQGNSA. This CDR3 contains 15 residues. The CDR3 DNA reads TGTGCCAGCATCCTTAGGGACACTCTGAACACTGAAGCTTTCTTT. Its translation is CASILRDTLNTEAFF.

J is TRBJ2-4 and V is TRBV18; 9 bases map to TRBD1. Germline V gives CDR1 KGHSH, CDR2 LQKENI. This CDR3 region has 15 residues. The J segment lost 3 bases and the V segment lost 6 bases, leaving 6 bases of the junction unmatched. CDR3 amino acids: CASSRDRDVKNIQYF. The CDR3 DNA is TGTGCCAGCTCGCGGGACAGGGATGTCAAAAACATTCAGTACTTC. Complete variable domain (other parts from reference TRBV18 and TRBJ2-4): NAGVMQNPRHLVRRRGQEARLRCSPMKGHSHVYWYRQLPEEGLKFMVYLQKENIIDESGMPKERFSAEFPKEGPSILRIQQVVRGDSAAYFCASSRDRDVKNIQYFGAGTRLSVL.

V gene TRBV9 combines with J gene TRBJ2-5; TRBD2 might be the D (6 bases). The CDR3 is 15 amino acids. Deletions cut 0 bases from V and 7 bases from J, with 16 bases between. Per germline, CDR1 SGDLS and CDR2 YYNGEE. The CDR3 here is CASSVASSSEGTQYF. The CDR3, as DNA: TGTGCCAGCAGCGTAGCTTCCTCCTCGGAGGGGACCCAGTACTTC.

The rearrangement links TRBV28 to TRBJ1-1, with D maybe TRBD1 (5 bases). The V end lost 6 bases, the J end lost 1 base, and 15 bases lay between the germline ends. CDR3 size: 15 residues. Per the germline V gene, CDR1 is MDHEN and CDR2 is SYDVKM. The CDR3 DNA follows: TGTGCCAGCAGGGAGATCCGGGACGGGAACACTGAAGCTTTCTTT. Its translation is CASREIRDGNTEAFF.

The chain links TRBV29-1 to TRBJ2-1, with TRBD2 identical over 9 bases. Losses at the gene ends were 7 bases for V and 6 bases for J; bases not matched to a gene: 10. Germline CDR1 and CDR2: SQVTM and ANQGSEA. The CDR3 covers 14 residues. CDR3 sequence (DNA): TGCAGCGGCCACCCGGGACTAGCAGTCAATGAGCAGTTCTTC. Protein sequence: CSGHPGLAVNEQFF.

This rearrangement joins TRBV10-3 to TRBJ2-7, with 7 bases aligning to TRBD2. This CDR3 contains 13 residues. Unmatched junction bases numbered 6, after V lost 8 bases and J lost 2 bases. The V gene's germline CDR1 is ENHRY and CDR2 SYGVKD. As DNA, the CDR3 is TGTGCCATCCGTACTAGCGCTGCCTACGAGCAGTACTTC. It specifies CAIRTSAAYEQYF.

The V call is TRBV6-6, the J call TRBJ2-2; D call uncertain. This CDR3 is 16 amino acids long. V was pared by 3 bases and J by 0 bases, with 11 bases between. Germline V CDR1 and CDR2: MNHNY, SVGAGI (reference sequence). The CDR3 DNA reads TGTGCCAGCAGTTATAGCAGAGTCGCGAACACCGGGGAGCTGTTTTTT. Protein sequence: CASSYSRVANTGELFF.